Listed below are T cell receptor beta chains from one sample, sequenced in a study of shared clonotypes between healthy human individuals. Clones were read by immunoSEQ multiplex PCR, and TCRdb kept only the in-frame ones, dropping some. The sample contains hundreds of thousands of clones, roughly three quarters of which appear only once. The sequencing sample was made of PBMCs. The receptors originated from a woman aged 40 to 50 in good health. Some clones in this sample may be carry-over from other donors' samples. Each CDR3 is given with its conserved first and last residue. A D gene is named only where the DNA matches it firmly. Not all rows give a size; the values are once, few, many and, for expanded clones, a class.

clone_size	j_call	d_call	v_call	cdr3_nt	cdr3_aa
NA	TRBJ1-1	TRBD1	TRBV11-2	TGTGCCAGCAGCTCACTAGGGACAGCGAACACTGAAGCTTTCTTT	CASSSLGTANTEAFF
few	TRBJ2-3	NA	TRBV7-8	TGTGCCAGCAGCTTCCAGGAACCAGATACGCAGTATTTT	CASSFQEPDTQYF
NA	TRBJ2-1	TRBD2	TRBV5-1	TGCGCCAGCAGCCTGACAGCGGGGAACTCCTACAATGAGCAGTTCTTC	CASSLTAGNSYNEQFF
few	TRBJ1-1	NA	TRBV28	TGTGCCAGCAGCGGGACTGAAGCTTTCTTT	CASSGTEAFF
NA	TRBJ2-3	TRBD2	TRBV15	TGTGCCACCAGCAGAGGGACTAGCGGGAGTATTGATACGCAGTATTTT	CATSRGTSGSIDTQYF
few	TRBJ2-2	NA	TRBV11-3	TGTGCCAGCAGGTACCAACAAGGGGAGCTGTTTTTT	CASRYQQGELFF
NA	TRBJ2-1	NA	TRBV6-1	TGTGCCAGCAGGTTAAGTTGGTCCCTTTACAATGAGCAGTTCTTC	CASRLSWSLYNEQFF
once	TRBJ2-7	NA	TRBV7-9	TGTGCCAGCAGCTACGGACTCGGAAACCTCTACGAGCAGTACTTC	CASSYGLGNLYEQYF
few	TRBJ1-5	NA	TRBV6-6	TGTGCCAGCACCAAAAATCAGGGGTCCCCTCCCCAGCATTTT	CASTKNQGSPPQHF
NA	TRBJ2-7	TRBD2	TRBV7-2	TGTGCCAGCAGCTTTAACGGACTAGACTACGAGCAGTACTTC	CASSFNGLDYEQYF
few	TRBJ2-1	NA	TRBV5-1	TGCGCCAGCAGCTTGGGACTAGTGGGGGCACACAATGAGCAGTTCTTC	CASSLGLVGAHNEQFF
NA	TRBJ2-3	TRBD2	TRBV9	TGTGCCAGCAGCACTAGCGGGAGGAGAGATACGCAGTATTTT	CASSTSGRRDTQYF
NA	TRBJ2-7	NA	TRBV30	TGTGCCTGGAACGCGGGATCCCACGAGCAGTACTTC	CAWNAGSHEQYF
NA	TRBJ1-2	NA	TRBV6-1	TGTGCCAGCAGTGAAGCGGGCGGGGCAGGCTATGGCTACACCTTC	CASSEAGGAGYGYTF
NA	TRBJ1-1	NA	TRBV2	TGTGCCAGCAGTTACACGAACACTGAAGCTTTCTTT	CASSYTNTEAFF
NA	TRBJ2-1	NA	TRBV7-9	TGTGCCAGCAGCTTAGCGGTTAAGAGCTCCTACAATGAGCAGTTCTTC	CASSLAVKSSYNEQFF
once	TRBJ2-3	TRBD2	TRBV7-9	TGTGCCAGCAGCTTAGAGGGCGGGAGGGCAGATACGCAGTATTTT	CASSLEGGRADTQYF